The clone carrying this T cell receptor beta chain was detected many times. Its specificity is not known. Original processing methods: CDR3 differences across clinicopathological groups were used to build a distant-metastasis classifier for papillary thyroid cancer. TCRdb re-clonotyped the PCR reads through MiXCR. The authors' filters were not applied to this entry. The sample shows some 30,000 clones, 3.5% to 4.5% of them seen only once. This specimen belongs to a study of metastatic and nonmetastatic thyroid tumors. Study overall: Samples came from malignant and benign thyroid patients, and repertoires were compared across blood and tumor or nodule tissue. The study, taken as a whole, reports: In blood and tumor, TCR beta diversity was reportedly significantly higher in malignant thyroid tumors than in benign nodules.

CDR3 length equals 14 residues. Germline V gene data show CDR1 as SGDLS and CDR2 as YYNGEE. The ends were cut back, 4 bases at V and 6 bases at J, with 13 bases in the middle. None of the patients had undergone any treatment ahead of thyroid surgery. The sequenced sample consisted of blood. The sequence was collected from a female donor with papillary thyroid cancer or a benign thyroid nodule (not recorded which). Some clones in this sample may be carry-over from other donors' samples. This chain uses TRBV9 with TRBJ2-2; D remains ambiguous. The CDR3 spells CASSKVEFSGELFF. The CDR3 DNA follows: TGTGCCAGCAGCAAAGTCGAATTCTCCGGGGAGCTGTTTTTT.